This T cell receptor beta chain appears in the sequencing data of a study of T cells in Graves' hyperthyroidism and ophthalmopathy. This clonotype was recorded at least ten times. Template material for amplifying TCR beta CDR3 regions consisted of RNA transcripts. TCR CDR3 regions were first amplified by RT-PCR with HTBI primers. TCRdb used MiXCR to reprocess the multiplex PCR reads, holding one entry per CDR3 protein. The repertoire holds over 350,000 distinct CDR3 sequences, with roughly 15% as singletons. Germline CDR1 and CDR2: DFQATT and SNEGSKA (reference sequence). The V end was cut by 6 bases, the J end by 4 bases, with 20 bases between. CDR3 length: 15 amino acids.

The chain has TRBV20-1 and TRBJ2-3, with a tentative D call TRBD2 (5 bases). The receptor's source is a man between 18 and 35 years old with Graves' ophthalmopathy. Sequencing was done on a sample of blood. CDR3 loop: CSAAMRAEGADTQYF. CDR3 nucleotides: TGCAGTGCCGCGATGAGGGCCGAGGGCGCAGATACGCAGTATTTT.